Included here is one T cell receptor beta chain sequence, with context. Its antigen has not been determined. One base away there is no much larger clone; base qualities are not given. The time point label, as the study defines it: day 60 (about 2 months) after transplantation. This specimen's treatment or condition label, per the study, means: allogeneic hematopoietic cell transplantation with graft depleted of TCRalphabeta T cells and CD19 B cells. Transplant recipients were children who received TCRalphabeta/CD19-depleted allogeneic hematopoietic cell grafts. The sample belongs to a study of T-cell reconstitution after alpha-beta-depleted transplantation in children (TCRdb year 2016). Background on the whole study: Using TCR repertoire profiling, the study followed T-cell immune reconstitution in a quantitative way in children after TCRalphabeta/CD19-depleted allogeneic hematopoietic cell transplantation. What the research found in general, with its limitations: Over the following months the frequencies of hyperexpanded clones went down, and after one year T-cell counts and TCRbeta diversity were mostly credited to newly produced T cells. In some patients, high TCRbeta diversity at day 60 was attributed to recipient T cells and intrathymic progenitors that had survived conditioning. About two months after transplant, the apparently early recovery of alphabetaT-cell counts reportedly depended on just several hundred clones that had expanded rapidly and came from non-depleted graft cells.

Library preparation used PCR. The sequencing machine was an Illumina HiSeq 2500. Molecular barcoding was employed in the preparation of TCR libraries, with unique molecular identifiers being used to normalize TCRbeta repertoire quantification. The public reads were reanalyzed by TCRdb: fastp trimming at Q25, MiXCR alignment, in-frame beta chains only. A single entry per CDR3 protein holds the most common genes and DNA from its merged rows. The sample table contains over 90,000 distinct CDR3 sequences; only one count was recorded for approximately 6% of them. Together, the top ten hold more than 5.5% of the sample. The trim is 2 bases for V and 6 bases for J, with a gap of 7 bases between the germline ends. Reading the germline V gene (reference sequence) gives CDR1 GTSNPN and CDR2 SVGIG. Taken from cysteine to phenylalanine, the CDR3 has 11 residues. Here the CDR3 DNA is all that survives: 33 bases in frame from base 1.

The receptor chain draws on TRBV30 and TRBJ1-1; the D gene is possibly TRBD1, with 5 bases matching. The sample was PBMCs, mostly from graft donor cells, taken 60 days after TCRalphabeta/CD19-depleted stem cell transplant. The source of this sequence is a female patient aged 2-15 years who had a stem cell transplant for Fanconi anemia, so the T cells may come from the graft donor. The CDR3 has the sequence CAWSRGSEAFF. In nucleotides, the sequence is TGTGCCTGGAGTCGGGGCTCTGAAGCTTTCTTT.